These 6 T cell receptor beta chains came from one sample sequenced in a study of T cells after yellow fever vaccination. One entry per CDR3 protein results from TCRdb running MiXCR on the 5' RACE reads. The sample gives 100,000 to 150,000 distinct CDR3 sequences, around 6.7% of which show up once; roughly 2.5% is in the top ten. Material: CD4+ T cells sorted from PBMCs, obtained 45 days after the first yellow fever vaccination. All receptors derive from a young man who received the YFV17D yellow fever vaccine.

This clonotype came up many times. The gene calls are TRBV5-1 and TRBJ2-5; TRBD2 is a possible D gene (5 bases). The CDR3 covers 12 residues. Trimming took off 4 bases at V and 10 bases at J, with 14 bases between the two ends. Germline loops: CDR1 SGHRS, CDR2 YFSETQ. This chain's CDR3 is CASSPGHGIQYF. In DNA form, the CDR3 reads TGCGCCAGCAGCCCCGGCCACGGGATCCAGTACTTC.

This clonotype was counted many times. The V gene is TRBV10-3, the J gene TRBJ2-1, with 16 bases matching TRBD2. Per germline, CDR1 ENHRY and CDR2 SYGVKD. The CDR3 has 17 residues. The trim removed 4 bases at V and 4 bases at J, leaving 4 bases unmatched. CDR3 DNA: TGTGCCATCAGTGCTGGGACTAGCGGGGGGGATTACAATGAGCAGTTCTTC. Its translation: CAISAGTSGGDYNEQFF.

This clonotype was recorded at least ten times. The genes are TRBV23-1 and TRBJ2-5; TRBD1 agrees at 10 bases. TRBV23-1 is identified as an open reading frame with a role that is uncertain. V shed 5 bases and J 2 bases; nucleotides not matched to a gene: 17. This CDR3 contains 19 residues. This CDR3 reads CASSARPGQGMGPQETQYF. The DNA for the CDR3 is TGCGCCAGCAGTGCCCGCCCGGGACAGGGGATGGGGCCTCAAGAGACCCAGTACTTC.

This clonotype was seen ten or more times. The chain joins TRBV7-2 to TRBJ2-3; D unclear. The CDR3 runs to 16 residues. V was trimmed by 5 bases and J by 1 base, leaving 16 bases between them. CDR1 and CDR2 (germline): SGHTA, FQGNSA. CDR3 nucleotides: TGTGCCAGCAGCCCCCGGACGGGTTTTCGCACAGATACGCAGTATTTT. It encodes CASSPRTGFRTDTQYF.

J is TRBJ2-6 and V is TRBV28, with D unresolved. This CDR3 is 14 amino acids long. Germline assignment: CDR1 MDHEN and CDR2 SYDVKM. Trimming left V 3 bases short and J 4 bases short, with 7 bases between. CDR3 sequence: CASSLRRGANVLTF. The CDR3 bases are TGTGCCAGCAGTTTGAGGCGGGGGGCCAACGTCCTGACTTTC.

In its sample, this clonotype was seen many times. The genes are TRBV7-2 and TRBJ2-1; TRBD2 matches 8 bases. The junction had 7 bases not matched to a gene; V was cut back by 2 bases and J by 7 bases. The germline gives CDR1 SGHTA, CDR2 FQGNSA. The CDR3 runs 15 residues. CDR3 sequence reads: CASSLTGTRPNEQFF. CDR3 sequence (DNA): TGTGCCAGCAGCTTAACCGGGACTAGACCAAATGAGCAGTTCTTC.